This is a list of T cell receptor beta chains from one sample in a study of cytomegalovirus exposure and HLA in healthy donors. The data were produced by immunoSEQ multiplex PCR, yet TCRdb's version contains in-frame clones alone and is incomplete. The sample lists about 150,000 clones; approximately 88% were seen once. The sample was PBMCs. Receptor source: a boy younger than 10 in good health and CMV-seronegative. CDR3s include the opening cysteine and the closing phenylalanine or tryptophan. D genes are given only for firm matches. Not all rows give a size; the values are once, few, many and, for expanded clones, a class.

clone_size j_call v_call d_call cdr3_aa cdr3_nt
NA TRBJ1-1 TRBV6-1 NA CASSDRGNTEAFF TGTGCCAGCAGTGACAGGGGAAATACTGAAGCTTTCTTT
NA TRBJ2-1 TRBV19 TRBD1 CASGTGNEQFF TGTGCCAGTGGGACAGGCAATGAGCAGTTCTTC
NA TRBJ1-2 TRBV12-5 TRBD1 CASGLDDRGGYTF TGTGCTAGTGGTTTAGACGACAGGGGCGGCTACACCTTC
NA TRBJ2-3 TRBV10-3 TRBD2 CAIRSTSGGTQYF TGTGCCATCAGGAGTACTAGCGGGGGGACGCAGTATTTT
NA TRBJ2-1 TRBV7-8 TRBD2 CASSRTSTRGREQFF TGTGCCAGCAGCCGGACTAGCACAAGAGGACGGGAGCAGTTCTTC
NA TRBJ2-5 TRBV5-5 NA CASSFSVEGETQYF TGTGCCAGCAGCTTTTCGGTCGAGGGAGAGACCCAGTACTTC
NA TRBJ1-2 TRBV6-1 NA CASSELRSGGYTF TGTGCCAGCAGTGAACTGCGGTCCGGAGGCTACACCTTC
few TRBJ1-4 TRBV6-6 TRBD1 CATRTGKNEKLFF TGTGCCACCCGGACAGGAAAGAATGAAAAACTGTTTTTT
NA TRBJ2-7 TRBV28 NA CASSLSGDYEQYF TGTGCCAGCAGTTTATCAGGGGACTACGAGCAGTACTTC
NA TRBJ2-2 TRBV6-1 TRBD1 CASSEYGTGPGELFF TGTGCCAGCAGTGAATATGGGACAGGCCCCGGGGAGCTGTTTTTT
NA TRBJ1-2 TRBV27 NA CASSAAGRLYGYTF TGTGCCAGCAGTGCCGCAGGCAGGTTATATGGCTACACCTTC
few TRBJ2-2 TRBV30 NA CAWSRGLTNTGELFF TGTGCCTGGAGTAGGGGACTTACGAACACCGGGGAGCTGTTTTTT
NA TRBJ2-1 TRBV7-8 TRBD2 CASSFGTSGINEQFF TGTGCCAGCAGCTTCGGGACTAGCGGGATCAATGAGCAGTTCTTC
NA TRBJ1-1 TRBV4-2 NA CASSPHMDKPVTEAFF TGTGCCAGCAGCCCACATATGGACAAGCCGGTCACTGAAGCTTTCTTT
NA TRBJ1-2 TRBV14 TRBD1 CASSPRTGIYGYTF TGTGCCAGCAGCCCTCGGACAGGGATATATGGCTACACCTTC
NA TRBJ1-1 TRBV4-3 NA CASSQDIAENTEAFF TGCGCCAGCAGCCAAGATATAGCGGAGAACACTGAAGCTTTCTTT
NA TRBJ1-6 TRBV6-5 NA CASSYGSSYNSPLHF TGTGCCAGCAGTTACGGGAGCTCCTATAATTCACCCCTCCACTTT
NA TRBJ2-1 TRBV7-2 TRBD2 CASSFSGIYNEQFF TGTGCCAGCAGCTTTAGCGGGATCTACAATGAGCAGTTCTTC
NA TRBJ1-1 TRBV5-6 NA CASRWGVTNTEAFF TGTGCCAGCCGGTGGGGGGTAACGAACACTGAAGCTTTCTTT
NA TRBJ2-5 TRBV18 TRBD1 CASSPRDSLQETQYF TGTGCCAGCTCCCCTCGGGACAGTTTGCAAGAGACCCAGTACTTC
NA TRBJ1-5 TRBV2 NA CASSDPQGGQPQHF TGTGCCAGCAGTGATCCCCAGGGAGGACAGCCCCAGCATTTT
NA TRBJ1-1 TRBV5-4 TRBD1 CASSGPRDRGLTEAFF TGTGCCAGCAGCGGCCCCCGGGACAGGGGGCTCACTGAAGCTTTCTTT
NA TRBJ1-1 TRBV7-9 TRBD1 CASSQQGAPTEAFF TGTGCCAGCAGCCAACAGGGGGCGCCGACTGAAGCTTTCTTT
NA TRBJ1-2 TRBV6-5 TRBD1 CASSPGQVYGYTF TGTGCCAGCAGCCCGGGACAGGTTTATGGCTACACCTTC